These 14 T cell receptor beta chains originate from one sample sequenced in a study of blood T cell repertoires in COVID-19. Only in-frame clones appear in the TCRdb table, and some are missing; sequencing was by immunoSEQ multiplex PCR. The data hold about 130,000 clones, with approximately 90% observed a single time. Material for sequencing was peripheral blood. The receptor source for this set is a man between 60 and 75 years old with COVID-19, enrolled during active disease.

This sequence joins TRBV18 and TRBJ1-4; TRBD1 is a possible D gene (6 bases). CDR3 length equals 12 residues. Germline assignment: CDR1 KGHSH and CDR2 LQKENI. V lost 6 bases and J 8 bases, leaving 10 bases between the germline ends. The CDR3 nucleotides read TGTGCCAGCTCTCCCCAGGGGGAAAAACTGTTTTTT. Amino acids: CASSPQGEKLFF.

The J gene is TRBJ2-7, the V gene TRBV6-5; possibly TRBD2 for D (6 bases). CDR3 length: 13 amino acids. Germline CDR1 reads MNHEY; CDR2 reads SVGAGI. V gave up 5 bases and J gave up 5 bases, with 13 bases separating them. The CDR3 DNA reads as TGTGCCAGCAGTCGCCTCGGGGGAGACGAGCAGTACTTC. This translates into CASSRLGGDEQYF.

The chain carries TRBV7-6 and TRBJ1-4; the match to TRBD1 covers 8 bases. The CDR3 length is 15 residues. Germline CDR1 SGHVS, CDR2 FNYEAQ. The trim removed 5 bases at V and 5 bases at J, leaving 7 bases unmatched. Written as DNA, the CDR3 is TGTGCCAGCAGCAAGCGACAGGGGCTAAATGAAAAACTGTTTTTT. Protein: CASSKRQGLNEKLFF.

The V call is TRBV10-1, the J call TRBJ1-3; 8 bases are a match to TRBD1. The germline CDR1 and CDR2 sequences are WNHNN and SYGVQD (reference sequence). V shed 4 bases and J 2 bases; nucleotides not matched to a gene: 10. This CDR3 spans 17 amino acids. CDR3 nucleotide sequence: TGCGCCAGCAGTGCCCCCTTTTTACAGGGGGCTGGAAACACCATATATTTT. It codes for CASSAPFLQGAGNTIYF.

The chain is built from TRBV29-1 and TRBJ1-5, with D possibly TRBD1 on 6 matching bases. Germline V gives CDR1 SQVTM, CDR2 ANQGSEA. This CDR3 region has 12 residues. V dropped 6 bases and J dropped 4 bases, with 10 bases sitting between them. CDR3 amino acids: CSVGGLNQPQHF. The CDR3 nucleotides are TGCAGCGTGGGGGGGCTGAATCAGCCCCAGCATTTT.

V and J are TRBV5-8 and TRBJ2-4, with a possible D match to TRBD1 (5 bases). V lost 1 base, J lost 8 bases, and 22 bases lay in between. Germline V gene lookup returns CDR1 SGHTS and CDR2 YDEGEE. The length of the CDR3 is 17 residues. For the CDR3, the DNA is TGTGCCAGCAGCTTGTCCCCTTCCCTCCAGGGATGGGACATTCAGTACTTC. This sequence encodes CASSLSPSLQGWDIQYF.

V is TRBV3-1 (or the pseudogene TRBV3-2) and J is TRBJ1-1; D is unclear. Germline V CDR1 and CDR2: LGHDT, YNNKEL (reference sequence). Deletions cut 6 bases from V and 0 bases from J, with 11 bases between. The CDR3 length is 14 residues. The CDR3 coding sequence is TGTGCCAGCAGTCCCCAACACATGAACACTGAAGCTTTCTTT. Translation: CASSPQHMNTEAFF.

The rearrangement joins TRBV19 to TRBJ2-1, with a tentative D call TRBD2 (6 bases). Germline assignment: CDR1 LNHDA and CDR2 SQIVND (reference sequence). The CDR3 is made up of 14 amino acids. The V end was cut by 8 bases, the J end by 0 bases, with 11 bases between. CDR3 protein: CASRRESSYNEQFF. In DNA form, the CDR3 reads TGTGCCAGTCGACGGGAGAGCTCCTACAATGAGCAGTTCTTC. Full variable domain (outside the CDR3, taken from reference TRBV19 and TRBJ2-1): DGGITQSPKYLFRKEGQNVTLSCEQNLNHDAMYWYRQDPGQGLRLIYYSQIVNDFQKGDIAEGYSVSREKKESFPLTVTSAQKNPTAFYLCASRRESSYNEQFFGPGTRLTVL.

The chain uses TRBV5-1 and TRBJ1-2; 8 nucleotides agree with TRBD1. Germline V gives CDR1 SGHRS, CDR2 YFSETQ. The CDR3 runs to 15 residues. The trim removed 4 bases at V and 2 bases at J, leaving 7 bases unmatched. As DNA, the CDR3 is TGCGCCAGCAGCGCGCAGACAGGGGCGAACTATGGCTACACCTTC. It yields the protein CASSAQTGANYGYTF.

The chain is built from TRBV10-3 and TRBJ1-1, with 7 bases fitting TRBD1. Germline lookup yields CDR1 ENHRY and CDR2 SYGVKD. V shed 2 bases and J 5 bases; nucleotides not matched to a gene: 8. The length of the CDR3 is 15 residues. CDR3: CAISEQPQGDTEAFF. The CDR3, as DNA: TGTGCCATCAGTGAGCAACCCCAGGGGGATACTGAAGCTTTCTTT.

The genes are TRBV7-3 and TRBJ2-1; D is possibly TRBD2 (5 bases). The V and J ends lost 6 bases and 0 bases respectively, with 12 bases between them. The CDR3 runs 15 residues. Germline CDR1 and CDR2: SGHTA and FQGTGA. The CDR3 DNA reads TGTGCCAGCAGTTTACGGGCGGGCTCCTACAATGAGCAGTTCTTC. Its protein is CASSLRAGSYNEQFF. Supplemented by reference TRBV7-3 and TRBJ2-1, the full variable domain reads GAGVSQTPSNKVTEKGKYVELRCDPISGHTALYWYRQSLGQGPEFLIYFQGTGAADDSGLPNDRFFAVRPEGSVSTLKIQRTERGDSAVYLCASSLRAGSYNEQFFGPGTRLTVL.

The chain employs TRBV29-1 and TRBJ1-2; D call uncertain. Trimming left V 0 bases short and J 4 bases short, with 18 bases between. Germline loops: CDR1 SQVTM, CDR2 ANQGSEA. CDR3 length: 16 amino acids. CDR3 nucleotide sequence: TGCAGCGTTGAAGATCTGGTCACCCAAACATCCTATGGCTACACCTTC. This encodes CSVEDLVTQTSYGYTF.

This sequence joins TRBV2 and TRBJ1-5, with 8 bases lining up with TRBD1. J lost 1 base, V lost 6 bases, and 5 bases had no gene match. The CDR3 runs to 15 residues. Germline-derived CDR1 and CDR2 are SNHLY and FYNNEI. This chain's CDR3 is CASSRDRSSNQPQHF. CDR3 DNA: TGTGCCAGCAGCCGGGACAGGAGCAGCAATCAGCCCCAGCATTTT.

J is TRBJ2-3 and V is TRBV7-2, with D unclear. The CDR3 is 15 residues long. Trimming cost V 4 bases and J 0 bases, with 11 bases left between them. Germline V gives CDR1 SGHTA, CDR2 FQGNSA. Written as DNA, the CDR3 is TGTGCCAGCAGCTCATCGGCGGCTAGCACAGATACGCAGTATTTT. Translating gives CASSSSAASTDTQYF.